These 6 T cell receptor beta chains were all obtained from the same sample, sequenced in a study of T cells in Graves' hyperthyroidism and ophthalmopathy. TCR beta CDR3 region amplification was performed from RNA transcripts. First-round RT-PCR of the TCR CDR3 relied on the HTBI primer set. Using its own MiXCR run on the multiplex PCR reads, TCRdb lists one record per CDR3 protein. The repertoire consists of 350,000 to 400,000 distinct CDR3 sequences, with 15% to 20% occurring once and the leading ten covering about 3.7%. Sequencing was performed on blood. The source is a woman younger than 35 with Graves' hyperthyroidism.

Many counts were recorded for this clonotype. The chain combines TRBV5-1 with TRBJ2-7; no firm D call. CDR3 length: 14 amino acids. Germline loops: CDR1 SGHRS, CDR2 YFSETQ. Between the trimmed V and J ends, which lost 0 bases and 3 bases, there was a span of 10 bases. CDR3 nucleotide sequence: TGCGCCAGCAGCTTGGACGTCCCCTACTACGAGCAGTACTTC. Translated: CASSLDVPYYEQYF.

The rearrangement uses TRBV3-1 and TRBJ2-7; TRBD2 might be the D (7 bases). Looked up from germline, CDR1 is LGHDT and CDR2 is YNNKEL (reference sequence). V gave up 6 bases and J gave up 2 bases, with 14 bases separating them. This CDR3 contains 14 residues. In DNA, the CDR3 is TGTGCCAGCAGTGCGGCGGGGGCAGCCTACGAGCAGTACTTC. Protein sequence: CASSAAGAAYEQYF.

This clonotype has a count of ten or more. This chain connects TRBV20-1 to TRBJ2-5, with 7 bases that match TRBD1. Germline CDR1 reads DFQATT; CDR2 reads SNEGSKA (reference sequence). CDR3 length equals 13 residues. Trimming at V came to 4 bases and at J to 5 bases, leaving 7 bases not matched to a gene. The CDR3 DNA is TGCAGTGCTATAAGACAGGGATTGGAGACCCAGTACTTC. Amino acid sequence: CSAIRQGLETQYF.

This clonotype was detected a few times. CDR3 residues: CASSPTGPYNSPLHF. Here the CDR3 DNA reads TGTGCCAGCTCACCAACAGGGCCCTATAATTCACCCCTCCACTTT. The chain has TRBV18 and TRBJ1-6; tentatively, D is TRBD1 (6 bases). This CDR3 comprises 15 residues. Deletions cut 2 bases from V and 2 bases from J, with 7 bases between. Germline V gene sequence: CDR1 KGHSH, CDR2 LQKENI.

This clonotype was recorded many times. The rearrangement links TRBV20-1 to TRBJ1-2, with 7 bases matching TRBD1. The germline V gene has CDR1 DFQATT and CDR2 SNEGSKA (reference sequence). With V trimmed by 7 bases and J by 8 bases, 10 bases remained unmatched. The CDR3 covers 12 residues. CDR3 in DNA: TGCAGTGGTTCGACAGGGATGGAGGGCTACACCTTC. Translating gives CSGSTGMEGYTF.

This clonotype has ten or more counts. This chain connects TRBV5-4 to TRBJ1-1; the D gene is possibly TRBD1 (6 bases). The CDR3 totals 14 residues. The germline V gene has CDR1 SGHNT and CDR2 YYREEE (reference sequence). Trimming cost V 5 bases and J 1 base, with 12 bases left between them. The CDR3 sequence is CASRRQASNTEAFF. CDR3 in DNA: TGTGCCAGCAGGAGACAGGCCTCGAACACTGAAGCTTTCTTT.